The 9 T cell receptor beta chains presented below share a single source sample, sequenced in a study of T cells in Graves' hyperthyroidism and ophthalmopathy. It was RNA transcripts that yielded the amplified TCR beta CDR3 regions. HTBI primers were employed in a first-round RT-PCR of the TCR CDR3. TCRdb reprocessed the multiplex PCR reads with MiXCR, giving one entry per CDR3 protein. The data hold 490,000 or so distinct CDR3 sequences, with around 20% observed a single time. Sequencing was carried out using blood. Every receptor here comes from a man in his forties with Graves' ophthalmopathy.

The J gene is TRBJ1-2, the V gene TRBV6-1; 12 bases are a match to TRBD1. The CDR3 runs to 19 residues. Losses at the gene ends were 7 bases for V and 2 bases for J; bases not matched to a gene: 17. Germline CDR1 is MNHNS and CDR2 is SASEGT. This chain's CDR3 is CASIPRSPGQGAGNYGYTF. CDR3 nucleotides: TGTGCCAGCATCCCTAGATCCCCGGGACAGGGGGCGGGAAACTATGGCTACACCTTC.

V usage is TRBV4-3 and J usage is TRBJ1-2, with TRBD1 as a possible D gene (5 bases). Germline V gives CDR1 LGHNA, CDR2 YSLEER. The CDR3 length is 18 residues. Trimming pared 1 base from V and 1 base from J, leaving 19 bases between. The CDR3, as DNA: TGCGCCAGCAGCCAAGCGTCCGGGACGGGGAAGGGTAACTATGGCTACACCTTC. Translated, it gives CASSQASGTGKGNYGYTF.

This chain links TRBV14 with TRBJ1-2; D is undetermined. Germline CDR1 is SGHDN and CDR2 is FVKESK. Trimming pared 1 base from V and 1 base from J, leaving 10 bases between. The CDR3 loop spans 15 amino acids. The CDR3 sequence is CASSQGAGFNYGYTF. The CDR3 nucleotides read TGTGCCAGCAGCCAAGGGGCAGGATTTAACTATGGCTACACCTTC.

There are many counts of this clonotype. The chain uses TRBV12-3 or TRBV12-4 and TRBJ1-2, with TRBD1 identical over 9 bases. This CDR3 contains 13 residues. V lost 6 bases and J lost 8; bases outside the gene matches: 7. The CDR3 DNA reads TGTGCCAGCAGCTCCGGGACAGGGTGGGGCTACACCTTC. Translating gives CASSSGTGWGYTF.

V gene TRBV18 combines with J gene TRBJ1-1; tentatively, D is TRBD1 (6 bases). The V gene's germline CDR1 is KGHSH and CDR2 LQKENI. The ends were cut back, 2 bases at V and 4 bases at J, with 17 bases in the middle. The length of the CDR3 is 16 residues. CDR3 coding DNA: TGTGCCAGCTCACCAACATTACAGGGACCCAGCACTGAAGCTTTCTTT. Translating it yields CASSPTLQGPSTEAFF.

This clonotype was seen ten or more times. This CDR3 reads CASSLGPERGNQPQHF. CDR3 DNA: TGTGCCAGCAGCCTCGGACCGGAGCGAGGCAATCAGCCCCAGCATTTT. This chain uses TRBV12-3 or TRBV12-4 with TRBJ1-5, with D unclear. V was clipped by 6 bases and J by 2 bases, with 17 bases between them. The CDR3 runs to 16 residues.

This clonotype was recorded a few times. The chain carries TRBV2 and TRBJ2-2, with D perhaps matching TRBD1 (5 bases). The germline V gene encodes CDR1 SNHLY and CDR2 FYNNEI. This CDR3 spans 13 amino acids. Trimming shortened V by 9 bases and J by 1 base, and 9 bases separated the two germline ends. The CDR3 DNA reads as TGTGCCAGAGAGACAGAGAACACCGGGGAGCTGTTTTTT. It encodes CARETENTGELFF.

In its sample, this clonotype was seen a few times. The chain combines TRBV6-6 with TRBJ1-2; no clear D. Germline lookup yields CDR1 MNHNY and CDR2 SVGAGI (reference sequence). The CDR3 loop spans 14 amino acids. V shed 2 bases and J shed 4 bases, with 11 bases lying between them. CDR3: CASSYVGRFYGYTF. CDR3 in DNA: TGTGCCAGCAGTTACGTTGGCAGGTTCTATGGCTACACCTTC.

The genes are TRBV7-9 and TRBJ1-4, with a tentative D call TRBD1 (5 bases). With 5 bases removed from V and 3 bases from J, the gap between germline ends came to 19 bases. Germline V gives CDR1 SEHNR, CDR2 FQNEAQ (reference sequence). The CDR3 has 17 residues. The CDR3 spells CASSPATGVGANEKLFF. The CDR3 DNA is TGTGCCAGCAGCCCCGCGACGGGGGTCGGTGCTAATGAAAAACTGTTTTTT.